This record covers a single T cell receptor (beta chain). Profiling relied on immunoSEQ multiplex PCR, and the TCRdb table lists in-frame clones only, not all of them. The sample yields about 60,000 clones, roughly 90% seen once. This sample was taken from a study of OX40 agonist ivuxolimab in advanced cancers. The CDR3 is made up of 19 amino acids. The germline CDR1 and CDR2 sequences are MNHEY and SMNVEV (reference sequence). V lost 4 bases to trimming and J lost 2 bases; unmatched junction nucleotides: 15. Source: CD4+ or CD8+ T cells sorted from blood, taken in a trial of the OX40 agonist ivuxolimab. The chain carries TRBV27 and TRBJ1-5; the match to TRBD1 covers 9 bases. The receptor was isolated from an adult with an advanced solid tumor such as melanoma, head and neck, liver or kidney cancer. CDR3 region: CASSCEGQGESLGNQPQHF. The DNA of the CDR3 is TGTGCCAGCAGTTGTGAGGGACAGGGTGAAAGTTTGGGCAATCAGCCCCAGCATTTT.